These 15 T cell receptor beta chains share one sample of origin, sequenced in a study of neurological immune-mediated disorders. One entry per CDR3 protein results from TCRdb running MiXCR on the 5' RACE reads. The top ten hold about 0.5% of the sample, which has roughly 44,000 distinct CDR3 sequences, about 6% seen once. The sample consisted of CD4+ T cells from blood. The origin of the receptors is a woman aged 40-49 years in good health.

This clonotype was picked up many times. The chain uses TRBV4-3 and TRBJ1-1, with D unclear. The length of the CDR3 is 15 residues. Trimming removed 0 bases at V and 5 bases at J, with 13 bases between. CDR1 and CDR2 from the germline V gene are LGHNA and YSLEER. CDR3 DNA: TGCGCCAGCAGCCAAGATTGGGCGGGGATGACTGAAGCTTTCTTT. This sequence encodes CASSQDWAGMTEAFF.

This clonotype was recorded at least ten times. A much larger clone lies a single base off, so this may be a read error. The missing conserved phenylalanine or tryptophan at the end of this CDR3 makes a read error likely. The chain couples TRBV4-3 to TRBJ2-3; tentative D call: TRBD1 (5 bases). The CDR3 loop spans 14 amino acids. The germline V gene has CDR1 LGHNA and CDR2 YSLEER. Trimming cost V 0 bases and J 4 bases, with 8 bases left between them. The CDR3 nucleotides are TGCGCCAGCAGCCAAGATTGGGGCGCAGATACGCAGTATTTG. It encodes CASSQDWGADTQYL.

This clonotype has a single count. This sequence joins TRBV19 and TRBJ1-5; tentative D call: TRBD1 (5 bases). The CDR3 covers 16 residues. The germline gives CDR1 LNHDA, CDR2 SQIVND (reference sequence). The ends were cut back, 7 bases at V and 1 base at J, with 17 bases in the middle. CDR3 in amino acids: CASTRDPRRSNQPQHF. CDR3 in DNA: TGTGCCAGTACCCGGGACCCCCGGAGAAGCAATCAGCCCCAGCATTTT.

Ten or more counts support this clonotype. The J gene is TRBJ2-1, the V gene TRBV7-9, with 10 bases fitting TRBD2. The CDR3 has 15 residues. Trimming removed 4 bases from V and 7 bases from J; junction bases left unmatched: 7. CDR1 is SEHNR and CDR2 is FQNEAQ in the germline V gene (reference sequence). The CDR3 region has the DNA TGTGCCAGCAGCTCAGGACTAGCGGTTCCGAATGAGCAGTTCTTC. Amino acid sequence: CASSSGLAVPNEQFF.

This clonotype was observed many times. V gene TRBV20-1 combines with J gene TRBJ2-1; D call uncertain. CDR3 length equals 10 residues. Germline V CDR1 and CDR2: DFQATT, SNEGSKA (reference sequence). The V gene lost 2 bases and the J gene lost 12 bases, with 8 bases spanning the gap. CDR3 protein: CSARLARQFF. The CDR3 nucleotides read TGCAGTGCTAGACTTGCCAGGCAGTTCTTC.

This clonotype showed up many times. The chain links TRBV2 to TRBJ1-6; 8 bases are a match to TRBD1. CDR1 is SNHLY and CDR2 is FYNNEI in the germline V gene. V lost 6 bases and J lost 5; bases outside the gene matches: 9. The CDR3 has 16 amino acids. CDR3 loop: CASSDTGGMDNSPLHF. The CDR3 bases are TGTGCCAGCAGCGATACAGGGGGAATGGATAATTCACCCCTCCACTTT. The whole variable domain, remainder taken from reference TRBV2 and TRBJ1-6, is EPEVTQTPSHQVTQMGQEVILRCVPISNHLYFYWYRQILGQKVEFLVSFYNNEISEKSEIFDDQFSVERPDGSNFTLKIRSTKLEDSAMYFCASSDTGGMDNSPLHFGNGTRLTVT.

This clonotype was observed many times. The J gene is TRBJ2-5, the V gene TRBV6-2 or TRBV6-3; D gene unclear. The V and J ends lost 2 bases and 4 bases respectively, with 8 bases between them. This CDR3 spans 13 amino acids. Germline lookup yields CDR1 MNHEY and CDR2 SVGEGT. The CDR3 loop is CASSYTGGETQYF. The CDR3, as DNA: TGTGCCAGCAGTTACACGGGTGGAGAGACCCAGTACTTC.

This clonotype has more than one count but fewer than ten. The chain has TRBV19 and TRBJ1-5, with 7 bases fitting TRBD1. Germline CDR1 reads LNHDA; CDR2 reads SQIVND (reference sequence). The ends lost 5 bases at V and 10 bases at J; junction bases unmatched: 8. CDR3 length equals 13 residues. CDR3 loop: CASSSQGVQPQHF. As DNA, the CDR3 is TGTGCCAGTAGTTCTCAGGGGGTACAACCCCAGCATTTT.

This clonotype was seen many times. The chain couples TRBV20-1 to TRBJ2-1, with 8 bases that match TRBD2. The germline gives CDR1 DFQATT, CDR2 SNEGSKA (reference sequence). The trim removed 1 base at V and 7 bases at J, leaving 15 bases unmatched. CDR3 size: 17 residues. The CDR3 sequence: CSARGVGRGAYENEQFF. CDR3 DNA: TGCAGTGCTAGAGGGGTCGGGAGGGGAGCTTACGAAAATGAGCAGTTCTTC.

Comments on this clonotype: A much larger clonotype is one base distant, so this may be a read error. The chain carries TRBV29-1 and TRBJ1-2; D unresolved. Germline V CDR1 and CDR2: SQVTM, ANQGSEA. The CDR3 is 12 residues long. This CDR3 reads CSVEDWTYGNTF. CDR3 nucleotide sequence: TGCAGCGTTGAAGATTGGACCTATGGCAACACCTTC. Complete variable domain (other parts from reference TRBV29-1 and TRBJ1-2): SAVISQKPSRDICQRGTSLTIQCQVDSQVTMMFWYRQQPGQSLTLIATANQGSEATYESGFVIDKFPISRPNLTFSTLTVSNMSPEDSSIYLCSVEDWTYGNTFGSGTRLTVV.

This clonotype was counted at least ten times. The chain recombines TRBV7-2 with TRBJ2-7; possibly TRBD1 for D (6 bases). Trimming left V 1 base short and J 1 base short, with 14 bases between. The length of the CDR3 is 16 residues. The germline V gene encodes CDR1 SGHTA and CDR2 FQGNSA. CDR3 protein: CASSLEGTPASYEQYF. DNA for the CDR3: TGTGCCAGCAGCTTAGAAGGGACACCCGCGTCCTACGAGCAGTACTTC.

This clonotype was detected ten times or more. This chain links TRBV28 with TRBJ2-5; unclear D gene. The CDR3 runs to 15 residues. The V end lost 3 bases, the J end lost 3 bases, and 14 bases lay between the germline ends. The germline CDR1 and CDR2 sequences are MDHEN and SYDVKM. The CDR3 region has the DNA TGTGCCAGCAGTTTCGGCGGCCGCGGAGAAGAGACCCAGTACTTC. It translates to CASSFGGRGEETQYF.

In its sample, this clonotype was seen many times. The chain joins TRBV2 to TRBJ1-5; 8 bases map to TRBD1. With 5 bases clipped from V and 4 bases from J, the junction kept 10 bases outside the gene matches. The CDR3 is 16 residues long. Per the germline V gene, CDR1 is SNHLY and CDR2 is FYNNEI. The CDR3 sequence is CASSIRRDRSNQPQHF. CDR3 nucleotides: TGTGCCAGCAGTATCCGTCGGGACAGGTCGAATCAGCCCCAGCATTTT.

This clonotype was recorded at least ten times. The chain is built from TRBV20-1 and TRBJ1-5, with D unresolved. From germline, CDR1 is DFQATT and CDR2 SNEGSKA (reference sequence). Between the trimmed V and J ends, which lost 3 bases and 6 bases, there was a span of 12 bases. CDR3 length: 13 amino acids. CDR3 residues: CSASGVAGQPQHF. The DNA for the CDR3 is TGCAGTGCTAGCGGGGTAGCTGGTCAGCCCCAGCATTTT.

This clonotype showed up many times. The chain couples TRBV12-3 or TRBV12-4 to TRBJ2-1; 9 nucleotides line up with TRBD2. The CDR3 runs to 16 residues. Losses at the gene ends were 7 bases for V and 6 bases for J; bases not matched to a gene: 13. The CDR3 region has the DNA TGTGCCAGCACCCTCTCGATAGCGGGAGTGATCAATGAGCAGTTCTTC. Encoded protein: CASTLSIAGVINEQFF.